This T cell receptor beta chain emerged from a study of blood T cell repertoires in COVID-19. Per the germline V gene, CDR1 is SGHTA and CDR2 is FQGNSA. There are 18 residues in the CDR3. V was clipped by 4 bases and J by 2 bases; unmatched bases: 11. Some clones are missing from TCRdb's copy, which holds only in-frame ones; the method was immunoSEQ multiplex PCR. The sample includes some 200,000 clones, over 80% of them seen just once. Seattle participants joined during active infection and were tracked over time. This TCR was sampled from a woman in her 30s with COVID-19, enrolled during active disease. The chain combines TRBV7-2 with TRBJ2-3; TRBD2 aligns across 11 bases. Sequencing used peripheral blood. CDR3 region: CASSSSGTSGRVTDTQYF. Written as DNA, the CDR3 is TGTGCCAGCAGCTCCTCCGGGACTAGCGGCCGTGTCACAGATACGCAGTATTTT.